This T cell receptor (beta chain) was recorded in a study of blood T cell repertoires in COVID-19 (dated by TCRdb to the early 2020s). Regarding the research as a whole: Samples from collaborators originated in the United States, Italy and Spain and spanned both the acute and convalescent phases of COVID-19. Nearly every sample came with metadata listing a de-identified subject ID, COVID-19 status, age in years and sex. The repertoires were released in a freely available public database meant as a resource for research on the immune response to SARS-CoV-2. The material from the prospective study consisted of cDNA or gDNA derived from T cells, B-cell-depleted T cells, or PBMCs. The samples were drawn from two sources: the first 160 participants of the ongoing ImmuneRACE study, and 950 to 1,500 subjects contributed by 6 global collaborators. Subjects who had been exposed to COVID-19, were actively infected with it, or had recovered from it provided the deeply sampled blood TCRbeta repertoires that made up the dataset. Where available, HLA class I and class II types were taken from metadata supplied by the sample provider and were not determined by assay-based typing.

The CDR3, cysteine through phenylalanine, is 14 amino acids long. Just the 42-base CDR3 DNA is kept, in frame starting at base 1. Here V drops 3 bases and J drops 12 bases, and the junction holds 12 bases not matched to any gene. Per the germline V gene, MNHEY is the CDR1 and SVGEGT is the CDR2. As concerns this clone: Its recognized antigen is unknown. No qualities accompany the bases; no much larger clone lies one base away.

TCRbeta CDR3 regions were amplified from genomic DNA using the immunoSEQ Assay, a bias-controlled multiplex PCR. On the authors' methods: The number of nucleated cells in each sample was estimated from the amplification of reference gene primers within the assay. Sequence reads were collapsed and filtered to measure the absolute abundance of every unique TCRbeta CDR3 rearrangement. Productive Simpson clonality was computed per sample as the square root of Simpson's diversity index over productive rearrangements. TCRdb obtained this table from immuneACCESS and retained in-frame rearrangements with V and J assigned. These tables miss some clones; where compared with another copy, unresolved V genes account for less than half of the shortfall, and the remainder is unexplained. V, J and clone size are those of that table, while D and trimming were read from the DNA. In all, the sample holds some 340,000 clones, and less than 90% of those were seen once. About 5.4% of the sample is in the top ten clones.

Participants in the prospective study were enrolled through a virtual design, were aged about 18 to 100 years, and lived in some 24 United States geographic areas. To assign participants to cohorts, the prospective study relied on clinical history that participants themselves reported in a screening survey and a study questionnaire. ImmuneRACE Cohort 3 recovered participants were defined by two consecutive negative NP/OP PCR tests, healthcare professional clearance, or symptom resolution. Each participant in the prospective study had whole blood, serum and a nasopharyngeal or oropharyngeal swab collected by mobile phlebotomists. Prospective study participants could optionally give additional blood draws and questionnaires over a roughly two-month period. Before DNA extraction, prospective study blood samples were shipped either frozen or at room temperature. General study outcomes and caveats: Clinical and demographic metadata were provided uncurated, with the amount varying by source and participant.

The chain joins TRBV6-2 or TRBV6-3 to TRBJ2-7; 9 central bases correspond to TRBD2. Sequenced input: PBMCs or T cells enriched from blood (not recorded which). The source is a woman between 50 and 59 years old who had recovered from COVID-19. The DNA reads TGTGCCAGCAGTTATGGCGGGGGGGTCCTCGAGTTGTACTTC. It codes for CASSYGGGVLELYF.